What follows are 19 T cell receptor beta chains derived from one specimen sequenced in a study of T cells expressing NK-cell markers. No DNA is given; TCRdb re-called the 5' RACE reads and lists each CDR3 protein once. This repertoire includes about 370,000 distinct CDR3 sequences. Sequencing was done on a sample of blood T cells: a sorted CD56 or NKG2C T cell subset, CD4+ or CD8+ T cells, or bulk PBMC T cells (not recorded which). Every receptor here comes from a woman aged 50 to 65 in good health.

This chain joins TRBV2 and TRBJ1-5. The CDR3 extends over 14 amino acids. CDR1 SNHLY and CDR2 FYNNEI come from the germline V gene. CDR3 protein: CASSDRARYQPQHF.

The V call is TRBV20-1, the J call TRBJ1-1; TCRdb's assignment of TRBD1 cannot be checked, as there is no DNA. Germline values: CDR1 DFQATT, CDR2 SNEGSKA (reference sequence). The CDR3 consists of 15 residues. The CDR3 is CSVASPRGVNTEAFF.

The V call is TRBV7-2, the J call TRBJ2-2. Germline values: CDR1 SGHTA, CDR2 FQGNSA. This CDR3 comprises 16 residues. The CDR3 is CASSLWWGRNTGELFF. Combining the CDR3 with reference TRBV7-2 and TRBJ2-2 gives the whole variable domain GAGVSQSPSNKVTEKGKDVELRCDPISGHTALYWYRQSLGQGLEFLIYFQGNSAPDKSGLPSDRFSAERTGGSVSTLTIQRTQQEDSAVYLCASSLWWGRNTGELFFGEGSRLTVL.

V gene TRBV12-3 or TRBV12-4 combines with J gene TRBJ1-5; TCRdb's D call of TRBD1 is untestable without DNA. This CDR3 has 19 amino acids. CDR3 protein: CASSGTWKGQGLFNQPQHF.

The chain is built from TRBV9 and TRBJ1-2; TCRdb's D gene call, TRBD1, goes unchecked for lack of DNA. The CDR3 is made up of 13 amino acids. Germline CDR1 is SGDLS and CDR2 is YYNGEE. CDR3 amino acids: CASSVDRLDGYTF.

The CDR3 loop reads CASSFGGWEKLFF. This chain uses TRBV7-2 with TRBJ1-4. The CDR3 loop spans 13 amino acids. In germline, CDR1 is SGHTA, CDR2 FQGNSA.

The chain links TRBV5-1 to TRBJ2-2; TCRdb lists TRBD1, though no DNA is available to test this call. The CDR3 runs to 15 residues. The V gene's germline CDR1 is SGHRS and CDR2 YFSETQ. The CDR3 region is CANQWTGMNTGELFF.

The rearrangement links TRBV12-3 or TRBV12-4 to TRBJ1-1; the TRBD1 assignment by TCRdb is unverifiable without DNA. This CDR3 comprises 14 residues. The CDR3 loop reads CASHKGQDFSEAFF.

The rearrangement joins TRBV6-1 to TRBJ2-1; TCRdb lists TRBD2, though no DNA is available to test this call. The CDR3 is made up of 16 amino acids. Germline CDR1 MNHNS, CDR2 SASEGT. CDR3 amino acids: CASSGLAGASYNEQFF.

The CDR3 spells CASSPNVIEQFF. The chain is built from TRBV7-9 and TRBJ2-1. CDR3 length: 12 residues. Germline lookup yields CDR1 SEHNR and CDR2 FQNEAQ (reference sequence).

The chain carries TRBV11-2 and TRBJ2-1; the D call of TRBD2 rests on TCRdb alone, since no DNA is present to check it. This CDR3 spans 19 amino acids. Germline assignment: CDR1 SGHAT and CDR2 FQNNGV. CDR3: CASSPPAGGTFRSYNEQFF.

This sequence joins TRBV28 and TRBJ2-1; the D gene TCRdb calls, TRBD2, cannot be checked with no DNA. CDR1 and CDR2 (germline): MDHEN, SYDVKM. This CDR3 comprises 17 residues. Here the CDR3 reads CASGLGTSGRVLNEQFF.

The CDR3 reads CASSLAAGTGGFGELFF. V gene TRBV7-8 combines with J gene TRBJ2-2; the TCRdb call, TRBD1, lacks DNA for checking. Germline V CDR1 and CDR2: SGHVS, FQNEAQ. The CDR3 extends over 17 amino acids.

CDR3 residues: CASSLDTSSYNEQFF. The gene calls are TRBV13 and TRBJ2-1. The CDR3 has 15 amino acids. From germline, CDR1 is PRHDT and CDR2 FYEKMQ (reference sequence).

The V gene is TRBV24-1, the J gene TRBJ2-2; TCRdb picks TRBD1, but there is no DNA to check that call. The CDR3 loop spans 17 amino acids. From germline, CDR1 is KGHDR and CDR2 SFDVKD. CDR3 sequence: CATRGGWRGLNTGELFF.

The rearrangement uses TRBV20-1 and TRBJ2-1; TCRdb selects TRBD1, and the lack of DNA leaves this call unchecked. This CDR3 region has 16 residues. CDR1 and CDR2 (germline): DFQATT, SNEGSKA (reference sequence). This CDR3 is CSARDRGAGDRNEQFF.

The chain carries TRBV5-1 and TRBJ2-2; with no DNA, the TCRdb D assignment of TRBD2 cannot be verified. CDR3 size: 13 residues. Germline values: CDR1 SGHRS, CDR2 YFSETQ. CDR3: CACQREFVGELFF.

The chain has TRBV7-2 and TRBJ2-3; as DNA is missing, the TRBD1 call by TCRdb cannot be tested. CDR1 and CDR2 from the germline V gene are SGHTA and FQGNSA. The CDR3 has 15 amino acids. CDR3 residues: CASSTRDFRPDTQYF.

The rearrangement joins TRBV20-1 to TRBJ1-1. Germline assignment: CDR1 DFQATT and CDR2 SNEGSKA (reference sequence). The CDR3 has 14 amino acids. This CDR3 is CSARDVASDSEAFF.